A single T cell receptor (beta chain) is shown here with its context. As yet, its antigen is unknown. The data are from a study of beta chain features in type 1 diabetes. General study findings and limits: PCR could preferentially amplify shorter templates, alike in patients and controls. Cells expressing TCR highly could be over-represented by cDNA sequencing. Type 1 diabetes patients had moderately but significantly shorter TCRB CDR3s in all four CD4+ subsets. Researchers reported that naive, central memory and Treg TCRB repertoires appeared more similar in patients than in healthy donors.

The germline gives CDR1 SGHVS, CDR2 FQNEAQ. Between the trimmed V and J ends, which lost 5 bases and 4 bases, there was a span of 17 bases. The CDR3 is 15 amino acids. Of the isolated RNA, all was reverse transcribed, and so the sequenced material was expressed TCRB transcripts. Generated by immunoSEQ multiplex PCR, the TCRdb table keeps only in-frame clones and is missing some. Of about 290,000 clones listed, around 7.3% are singletons. The chain carries TRBV7-8 and TRBJ1-2; D is unresolved. Sequenced sample: central memory CD4+ T cells from blood. This receptor was identified in a woman between 18 and 29 years old in good health. CDR3 in DNA: TGTGCCAGCAGCCAAAAGGCCCACAGTGCCTATGGCTACACCTTC. Amino acids: CASSQKAHSAYGYTF.